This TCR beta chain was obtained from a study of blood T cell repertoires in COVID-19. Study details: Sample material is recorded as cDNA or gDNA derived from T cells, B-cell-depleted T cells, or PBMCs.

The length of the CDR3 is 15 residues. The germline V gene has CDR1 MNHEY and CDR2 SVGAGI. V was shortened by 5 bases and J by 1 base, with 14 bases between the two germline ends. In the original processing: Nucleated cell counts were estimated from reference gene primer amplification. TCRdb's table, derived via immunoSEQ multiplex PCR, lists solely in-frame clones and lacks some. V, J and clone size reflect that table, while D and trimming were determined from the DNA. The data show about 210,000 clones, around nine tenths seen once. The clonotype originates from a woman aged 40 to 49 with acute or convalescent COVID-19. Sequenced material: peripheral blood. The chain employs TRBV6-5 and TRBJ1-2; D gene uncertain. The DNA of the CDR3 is TGTGCCAGCAGTAGGCAGACAACCCTTAACTATGGCTACACCTTC. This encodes CASSRQTTLNYGYTF.